The next 7 T cell receptor beta chains were all read from a single sample in a study of T cell responses to AZD1222 COVID-19 vaccine. Libraries were prepared by immunoSEQ multiplex PCR; TCRdb keeps only in-frame clonotypes and omits some of them. The sample includes around 130,000 clones, less than 95% of them seen just once. The sample here was peripheral blood, taken 28 days after the second dose of the MenACWY control vaccine. The receptors were sampled from an adult who received the MenACWY meningococcal vaccine as a control.

The V gene is TRBV11-2, the J gene TRBJ1-1; D remains unclear. The length of the CDR3 is 14 residues. CDR1 and CDR2 (germline): SGHAT, FQNNGV. With 5 bases removed from V and 0 bases from J, the gap between germline ends came to 10 bases. The CDR3 protein is CASSLAVLNTEAFF. In nucleotides, the CDR3 is TGTGCCAGCAGCCTCGCCGTTTTGAACACTGAAGCTTTCTTT.

The rearrangement joins TRBV6-5 to TRBJ2-7; TRBD2 agrees at 13 bases. CDR1 is MNHEY and CDR2 is SVGAGI in the germline V gene. V dropped 4 bases and J dropped 3; count of bases not matched to a gene: 3. The CDR3 extends over 15 amino acids. The CDR3 protein is CASSFGTSGIYEQYF. The CDR3 region has the DNA TGTGCCAGCAGTTTCGGGACTAGCGGGATCTACGAGCAGTACTTC.

The chain recombines TRBV9 with TRBJ1-4, with 9 bases matching TRBD1. CDR3 length: 17 amino acids. CDR1 SGDLS and CDR2 YYNGEE come from the germline V gene. V lost 2 bases, J lost 5 bases, and 10 bases stayed unmatched. The CDR3 bases are TGTGCCAGCAGCGTGAACCCGCCAGGGACAGGGAATGAAAAACTGTTTTTT. Translation: CASSVNPPGTGNEKLFF. The full variable domain, with the rest looked up from reference TRBV9 and TRBJ1-4, is DSGVTQTPKHLITATGQRVTLRCSPRSGDLSVYWYQQSLDQGLQFLIQYYNGEERAKGNILERFSAQQFPDLHSELNLSSLELGDSALYFCASSVNPPGTGNEKLFFGSGTQLSVL.

V gene TRBV5-1 combines with J gene TRBJ2-1; 9 bases align to TRBD1. Germline V CDR1 and CDR2: SGHRS, YFSETQ. The CDR3 consists of 14 residues. V dropped 2 bases and J dropped 6; count of bases not matched to a gene: 3. In DNA, the CDR3 is TGCGCCAGCAGCTTTACAGGGGGCAGCAATGAGCAGTTCTTC. This codes for CASSFTGGSNEQFF.

This clone is a singleton in its sample. The V gene is TRBV7-9, the J gene TRBJ2-7; tentative D call: TRBD1 (5 bases). Germline lookup yields CDR1 SEHNR and CDR2 FQNEAQ (reference sequence). The CDR3 is 14 amino acids. With 5 bases removed from V and 2 bases from J, the gap between germline ends came to 13 bases. Here the CDR3 reads CASSPQLGPYEQYF. CDR3 in DNA: TGTGCCAGCAGCCCACAGTTGGGGCCCTACGAGCAGTACTTC.

The gene calls are TRBV7-2 and TRBJ1-4, with no clear D. V was trimmed by 1 base and J by 8 bases, leaving 8 bases between them. Germline CDR1 and CDR2: SGHTA and FQGNSA. This CDR3 comprises 13 residues. CDR3 bases: TGTGCCAGCAGCTTAGAACCGGAGGAAAAACTGTTTTTT. This codes for CASSLEPEEKLFF.

The rearrangement joins TRBV28 to TRBJ1-2, with unresolved D. The V and J ends lost 7 bases and 3 bases respectively, with 15 bases between them. Germline V gene lookup returns CDR1 MDHEN and CDR2 SYDVKM. This CDR3 region has 14 residues. The CDR3 region has the DNA TGTGCCAGCACCAGATTGGAGGGTCACTATGGCTACACCTTC. Its translation: CASTRLEGHYGYTF.